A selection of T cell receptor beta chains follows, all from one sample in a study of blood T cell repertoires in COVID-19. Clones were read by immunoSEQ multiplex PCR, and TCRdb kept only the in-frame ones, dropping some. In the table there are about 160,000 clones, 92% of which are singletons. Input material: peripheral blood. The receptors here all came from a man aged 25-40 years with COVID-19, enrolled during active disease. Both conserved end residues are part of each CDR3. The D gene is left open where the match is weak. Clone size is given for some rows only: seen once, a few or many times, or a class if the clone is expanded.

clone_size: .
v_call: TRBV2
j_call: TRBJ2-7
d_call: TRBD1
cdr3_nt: TGTGCCAGCAGTGGGACAGGGTTGACCTACGAGCAGTACTTC
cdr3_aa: CASSGTGLTYEQYF

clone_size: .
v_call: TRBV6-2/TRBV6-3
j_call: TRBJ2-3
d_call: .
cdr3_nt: TGTGCCAGCAGCCGGGACTCCTCCACAGATACGCAGTATTTT
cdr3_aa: CASSRDSSTDTQYF

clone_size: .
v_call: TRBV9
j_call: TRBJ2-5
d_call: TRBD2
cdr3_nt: TGTGCCAGCAGCGTAGGTAGGACTAGCGGTTTACAAGAGACCCAGTACTTC
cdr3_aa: CASSVGRTSGLQETQYF

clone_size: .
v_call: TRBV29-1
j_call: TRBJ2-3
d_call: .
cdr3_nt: TGCAGCGTTGAACCCACCGGAGGGGACAGCACAGATACGCAGTATTTT
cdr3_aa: CSVEPTGGDSTDTQYF

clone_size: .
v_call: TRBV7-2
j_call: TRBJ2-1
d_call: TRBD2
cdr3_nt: TGTGCCAGCAGCTTAGTCGCTAGCGGGAGTGGAAATGAGCAGTTCTTC
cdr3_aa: CASSLVASGSGNEQFF

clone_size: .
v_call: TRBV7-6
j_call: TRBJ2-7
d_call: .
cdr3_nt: TGTGCCAGCAGCTTAGCCCCGGACAACTCCTACGAGCAGTACTTC
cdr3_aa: CASSLAPDNSYEQYF

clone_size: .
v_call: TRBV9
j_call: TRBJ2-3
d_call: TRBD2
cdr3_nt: TGTGCCAGCAGTGCGACCGGGACTAGCGGCACAGATACGCAGTATTTT
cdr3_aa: CASSATGTSGTDTQYF

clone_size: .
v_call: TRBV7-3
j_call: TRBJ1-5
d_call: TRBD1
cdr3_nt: TGTGCCAGCAGCCTGACAGGGAATCAGCCCCAGCATTTT
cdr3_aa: CASSLTGNQPQHF

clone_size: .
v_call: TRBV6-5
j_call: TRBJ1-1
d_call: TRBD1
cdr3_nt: TGTGCCAGCAAGGGGGCAGTCACGTACTACACTGAAGCTTTCTTT
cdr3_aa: CASKGAVTYYTEAFF

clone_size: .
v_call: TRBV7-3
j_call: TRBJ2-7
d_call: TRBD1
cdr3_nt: TGTGCCAGCAGCCCCGGACAGGAATACGAGCAGTACTTC
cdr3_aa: CASSPGQEYEQYF

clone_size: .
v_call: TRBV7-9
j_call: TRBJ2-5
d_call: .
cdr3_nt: TGTGCCAGCGGAAGGGGGGGTTTAGACGGCCAAGAGACCCAGTACTTC
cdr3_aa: CASGRGGLDGQETQYF

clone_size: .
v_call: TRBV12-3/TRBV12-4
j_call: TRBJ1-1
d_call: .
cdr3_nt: TGTGCCAGCAGCCGGACTCTAGGGACTGAAGCTTTCTTT
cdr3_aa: CASSRTLGTEAFF

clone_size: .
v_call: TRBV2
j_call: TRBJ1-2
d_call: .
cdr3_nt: TGTGCCAGCAGAGCCCTTGGCGGCTATGGCTACACCTTC
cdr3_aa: CASRALGGYGYTF

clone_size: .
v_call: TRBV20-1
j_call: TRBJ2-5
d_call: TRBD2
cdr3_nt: TGCAGTGCTAGTGAACCACTAGGCGGGAGGGGAGAGACCCAGTACTTC
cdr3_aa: CSASEPLGGRGETQYF

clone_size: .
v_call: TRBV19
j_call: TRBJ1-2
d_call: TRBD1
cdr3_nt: TGTGCCAGTAGCAGGGACAGGGGTTTTGGTGGCTACACCTTC
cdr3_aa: CASSRDRGFGGYTF

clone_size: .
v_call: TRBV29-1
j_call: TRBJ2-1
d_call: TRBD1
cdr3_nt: TGCAGCGTTGAACGACAGGGTTTAACTGAGCAGTTCTTC
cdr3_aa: CSVERQGLTEQFF

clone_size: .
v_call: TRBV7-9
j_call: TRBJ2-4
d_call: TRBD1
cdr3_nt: TGTGCCAGCAGCTTTTTAACAGGGGGGACATACATTCAGTACTTC
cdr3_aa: CASSFLTGGTYIQYF

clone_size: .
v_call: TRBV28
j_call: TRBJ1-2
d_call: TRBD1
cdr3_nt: TGTGCCAGCAGTCCCCAGGGGGCTCCTAACTATGGCTACACCTTC
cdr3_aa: CASSPQGAPNYGYTF

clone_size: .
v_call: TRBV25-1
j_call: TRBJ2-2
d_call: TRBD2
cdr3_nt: TGTGCCAGCAGTGTAGCTAGCGGGAGCCTAGGGAAGTTCGGGGAGCTGTTTTTT
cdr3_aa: CASSVASGSLGKFGELFF

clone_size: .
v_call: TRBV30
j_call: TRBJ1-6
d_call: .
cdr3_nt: TGTGCCTGGAGTTGGGCATATAATTCACCCCTCCACTTT
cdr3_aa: CAWSWAYNSPLHF

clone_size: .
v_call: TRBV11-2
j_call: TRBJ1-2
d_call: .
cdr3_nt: TGTGCCAGCAGTGAAGGGGCCTCACGGCGCTATGGCTACACCTTC
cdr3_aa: CASSEGASRRYGYTF

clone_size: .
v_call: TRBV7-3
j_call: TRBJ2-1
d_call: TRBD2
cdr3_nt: TGTGCCAGCAGCTTAAGCCGGACTAGCGGGTTGACCTACAATGAGCAGTTCTTC
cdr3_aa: CASSLSRTSGLTYNEQFF

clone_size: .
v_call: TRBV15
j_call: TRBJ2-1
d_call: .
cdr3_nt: TGTGCCACCAGCAGAGATATCCCGGGACTGTGGGGTTTGGAGCAGTTCTTC
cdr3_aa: CATSRDIPGLWGLEQFF

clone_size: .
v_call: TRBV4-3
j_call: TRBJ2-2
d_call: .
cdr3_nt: TGCGCCAGCAGCCAGATGGGCAGGGGGAACACCGGGGAGCTGTTTTTT
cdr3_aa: CASSQMGRGNTGELFF

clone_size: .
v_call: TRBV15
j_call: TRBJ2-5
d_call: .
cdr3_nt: TGTGCCACCAGCAGCAACGGAGGGCAGACCCAGTACTTC
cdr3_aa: CATSSNGGQTQYF

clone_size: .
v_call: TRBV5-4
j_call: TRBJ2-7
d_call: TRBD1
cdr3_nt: TGTGCCAGCAGCCCCGGGACAGGGGGCCTCGAGCAGTACTTC
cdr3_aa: CASSPGTGGLEQYF

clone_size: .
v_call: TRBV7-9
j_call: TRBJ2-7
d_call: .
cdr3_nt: TGTGCCAGCAGCTCTGGCCGCGAGCAGTACTTC
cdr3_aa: CASSSGREQYF

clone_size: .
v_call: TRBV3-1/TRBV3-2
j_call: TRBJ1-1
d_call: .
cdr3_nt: TGTGCCAGCAGCCAAGTAAGGGGGGGGAACACTGAAGCTTTCTTT
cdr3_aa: CASSQVRGGNTEAFF

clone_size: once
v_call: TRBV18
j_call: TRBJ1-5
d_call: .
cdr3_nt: TGTGCCAGCTCACCCAGGGCCGCCCCTGATCAGCCCCAGCATTTT
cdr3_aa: CASSPRAAPDQPQHF

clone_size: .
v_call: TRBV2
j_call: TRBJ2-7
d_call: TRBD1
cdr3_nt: TGTGCCAGCGGGGGACAGGAAACCTACGAGCAGTACTTC
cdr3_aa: CASGGQETYEQYF

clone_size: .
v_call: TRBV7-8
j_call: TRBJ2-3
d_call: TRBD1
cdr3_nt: TGTGCCAGCATTTACAGGGGCCAAACAGATACGCAGTATTTT
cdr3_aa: CASIYRGQTDTQYF

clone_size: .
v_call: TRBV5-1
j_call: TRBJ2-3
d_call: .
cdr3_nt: TGCGCCAGCAGCACGGGGGGCCTGGGGGATACGCAGTATTTT
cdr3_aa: CASSTGGLGDTQYF

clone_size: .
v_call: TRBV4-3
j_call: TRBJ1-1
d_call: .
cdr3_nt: TGCGCCAGCAGCCATGTGCATCGGGGTGACACTGAAGCTTTCTTT
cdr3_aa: CASSHVHRGDTEAFF

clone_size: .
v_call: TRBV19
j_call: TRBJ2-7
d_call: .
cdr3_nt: TGTGCCAACCACGCCCCGACAGGATACTCCTACGAGCAGTACTTC
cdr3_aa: CANHAPTGYSYEQYF

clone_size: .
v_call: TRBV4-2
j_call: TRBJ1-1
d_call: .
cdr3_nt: TGTGCCAGCAGCCAAGGGCGGCCAGGGCAGTGGACTGAAGCTTTCTTT
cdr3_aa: CASSQGRPGQWTEAFF

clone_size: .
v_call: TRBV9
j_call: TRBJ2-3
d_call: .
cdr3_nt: TGTGCCAGCAGCGTGAGGGTAACAGATACGCAGTATTTT
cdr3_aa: CASSVRVTDTQYF

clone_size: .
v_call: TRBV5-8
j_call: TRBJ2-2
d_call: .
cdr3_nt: TGTGCCAGCAGCTTGGCTGCTAAGGGGGTCACCGGGGAGCTGTTTTTT
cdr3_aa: CASSLAAKGVTGELFF